The 28 T cell receptor beta chains in this list originate from one sample, sequenced in a study of T cell responses to AZD1222 COVID-19 vaccine. Produced via immunoSEQ multiplex PCR; TCRdb's table is partial and in-frame only. The sample has more than 50,000 clones; roughly 85% are singletons. Material: peripheral blood, obtained on day 0 of AZD1222 vaccination. These receptors were taken from an adult in good health.

The V and J genes are TRBV30 and TRBJ1-1; a possible D gene is TRBD1 (5 bases). Germline V gene lookup returns CDR1 GTSNPN and CDR2 SVGIG (reference sequence). CDR3 length: 15 amino acids. V was pared by 0 bases and J by 0 bases, with 11 bases between. The CDR3 DNA is TGTGCCTGGAGTGTACTCTCAGGGATGAACACTGAAGCTTTCTTT. This gives the protein CAWSVLSGMNTEAFF.

The chain is built from TRBV29-1 and TRBJ2-1; possibly TRBD1 for D (6 bases). Trimming removed 7 bases from V and 2 bases from J, with 12 bases in between. Germline V gene lookup returns CDR1 SQVTM and CDR2 ANQGSEA. The CDR3 has 13 residues. CDR3 sequence: CSGGGSPYNEQFF. DNA of the CDR3: TGCAGCGGAGGGGGAAGCCCCTACAATGAGCAGTTCTTC.

J is TRBJ2-3 and V is TRBV2; D ambiguous. This CDR3 comprises 13 residues. Trimming pared 9 bases from V and 1 base from J, leaving 11 bases between. The germline gives CDR1 SNHLY, CDR2 FYNNEI. CDR3 in amino acids: CASGLEGTDTQYF. CDR3 nucleotide sequence: TGTGCCAGTGGATTAGAGGGCACAGATACGCAGTATTTT.

The chain combines TRBV20-1 with TRBJ1-5, with D uncertain. Per germline, CDR1 DFQATT and CDR2 SNEGSKA (reference sequence). This CDR3 region has 11 residues. V shed 3 bases and J shed 7 bases, with 7 bases lying between them. CDR3 region: CSASEGQPQHF. The CDR3 nucleotides read TGCAGTGCTAGTGAAGGGCAGCCCCAGCATTTT.

The chain joins TRBV6-5 to TRBJ2-1, with D possibly being TRBD2 (5 bases). Germline V gene data show CDR1 as MNHEY and CDR2 as SVGAGI. V shed 6 bases and J shed 0 bases, with 12 bases lying between them. CDR3 length: 15 residues. The CDR3 region is CASRPMGASYNEQFF. In DNA form, the CDR3 reads TGTGCCAGCAGGCCGATGGGAGCCTCCTACAATGAGCAGTTCTTC.

This CDR3 is CASSSTSTGTYYEQYF. The CDR3 nucleotides read TGCGCCAGCAGCTCAACTTCGACGGGTACCTACTACGAGCAGTACTTC. The chain employs TRBV5-1 and TRBJ2-7; no reliable D call. V was shortened by 3 bases and J by 3 bases, with 19 bases between the two germline ends. Germline-derived CDR1 and CDR2 are SGHRS and YFSETQ. This CDR3 has 16 residues.

This chain links TRBV15 with TRBJ2-7; 9 positions agree with TRBD1. The CDR3 has 14 residues. Germline V gives CDR1 LNHNV, CDR2 YYDKDF (reference sequence). J gave up 5 bases and V 3 bases, and 5 bases lay outside the gene matches. The CDR3 spells CATSSQTGGDEQYF. In nucleotides, the CDR3 is TGTGCCACCAGCAGTCAGACAGGGGGGGACGAGCAGTACTTC. The entire variable domain, with the rest obtained from reference TRBV15 and TRBJ2-7, is as follows: DAMVIQNPRYQVTQFGKPVTLSCSQTLNHNVMYWYQQKSSQAPKLLFHYYDKDFNNEADTPDNFQSRRPNTSFCFLDIRSPGLGDTAMYLCATSSQTGGDEQYFGPGTRLTVT.

The chain carries TRBV5-1 and TRBJ1-1, with a tentative D call TRBD1 (6 bases). V was trimmed by 6 bases and J by 3 bases, leaving 15 bases between them. Germline lookup yields CDR1 SGHRS and CDR2 YFSETQ. The CDR3 runs to 14 residues. The CDR3 sequence is CASTLLQGDTEAFF. CDR3 bases: TGCGCCAGCACTCTATTACAGGGAGACACTGAAGCTTTCTTT. The full variable domain, in which reference TRBV5-1 and TRBJ1-1 provide the parts outside the CDR3, is KAGVTQTPRYLIKTRGQQVTLSCSPISGHRSVSWYQQTPGQGLQFLFEYFSETQRNKGNFPGRFSGRQFSNSRSEMNVSTLELGDSALYLCASTLLQGDTEAFFGQGTRLTVV.

This clone was found once. This chain connects TRBV7-9 to TRBJ1-5; 8 bases are a match to TRBD1. CDR3 size: 14 residues. Trimming at V came to 4 bases and at J to 9 bases, leaving 8 bases not matched to a gene. Germline CDR1 reads SEHNR; CDR2 reads FQNEAQ (reference sequence). CDR3 amino acids: CASSSTGGPLPQHF. DNA of the CDR3: TGTGCCAGCAGCTCAACAGGGGGTCCATTGCCCCAGCATTTT.

A single count supports this clone. The rearrangement links TRBV12-2 to TRBJ1-4. TRBV12-2 is a pseudogene. The CDR3 covers 19 residues. The CDR3 loop is CASRLMSPKHFSTNEKLFF. DNA of the CDR3: TGTGCAAGTCGCTTAATGAGTCCCAAACATTTCTCAACTAATGAAAAACTGTTTTTT.

CDR3 region: CASSRMPNQPQHF. The CDR3 DNA reads as TGTGCCAGTAGTAGGATGCCAAATCAGCCCCAGCATTTT. V is TRBV19 and J is TRBJ1-5, with unresolved D. The CDR3 has 13 residues. Germline assignment: CDR1 LNHDA and CDR2 SQIVND (reference sequence). Trimming shortened V by 4 bases and J by 4 bases, and 8 bases separated the two germline ends.

The V and J genes are TRBV19 and TRBJ2-3; TRBD1 matches at 7 bases. Trimming at V came to 3 bases and at J to 3 bases, leaving 9 bases not matched to a gene. The CDR3 sequence is 16 residues long. CDR1 and CDR2 (germline): LNHDA, SQIVND (reference sequence). The DNA for the CDR3 is TGTGCCAGTAGTATTCGACAGGGTGTGGGAACAGATACGCAGTATTTT. Translated, it gives CASSIRQGVGTDTQYF.

The chain has TRBV5-1 and TRBJ1-3; possibly TRBD1 for D (6 bases). V was trimmed by 8 bases and J by 3 bases, leaving 12 bases between them. This CDR3 comprises 13 residues. Per the germline V gene, CDR1 is SGHRS and CDR2 is YFSETQ. CDR3 region: CASRETGGNTIYF. The CDR3 DNA reads as TGCGCCAGTAGGGAGACAGGTGGAAACACCATATATTTT.

This clone was seen only once. The gene calls are TRBV19 and TRBJ1-2, with TRBD1 identical over 7 bases. This CDR3 region has 15 residues. The V segment lost 3 bases and the J segment 6 bases; nucleotides outside the gene matches: 10. Germline V gene lookup returns CDR1 LNHDA and CDR2 SQIVND (reference sequence). CDR3 protein: CASSIRNGQAHGYTF. The CDR3 region has the DNA TGTGCCAGTAGTATCCGAAATGGACAGGCCCATGGCTACACCTTC.

The rearrangement uses TRBV18 and TRBJ2-2; D remains unclear. The CDR3 is made up of 16 amino acids. V was shortened by 1 base and J by 0 bases, with 9 bases between the two germline ends. Germline V gives CDR1 KGHSH, CDR2 LQKENI. CDR3 loop: CASSPRVKANTGELFF. The CDR3 DNA reads as TGTGCCAGCTCACCACGGGTCAAAGCGAACACCGGGGAGCTGTTTTTT.

The chain joins TRBV5-1 to TRBJ2-5; 11 bases agree with TRBD2. Germline assignment: CDR1 SGHRS and CDR2 YFSETQ. With V trimmed by 4 bases and J by 1 base, 6 bases remained unmatched. CDR3 length: 16 residues. CDR3 DNA: TGCGCCAGCAGCGTCGGACTAGCGGGTTTCCAAGAGACCCAGTACTTC. Its translation: CASSVGLAGFQETQYF.

The genes are TRBV14 and TRBJ1-1; 7 positions agree with TRBD1. The CDR3 has 14 residues. Per germline, CDR1 SGHDN and CDR2 FVKESK. After removal of 3 bases from V and 10 bases from J, the junction contained 11 bases not matched to a gene. Here the CDR3 reads CASSQVGRGSGAFF. In nucleotides, the CDR3 is TGTGCCAGCAGCCAGGTCGGCAGGGGGTCGGGAGCTTTCTTT.

The gene calls are TRBV7-2 and TRBJ1-5, with TRBD1 matching 7 bases. The CDR3 totals 17 residues. The germline gives CDR1 SGHTA, CDR2 FQGNSA. With 1 base clipped from V and 1 base from J, the junction kept 7 bases outside the gene matches. CDR3 amino acids: CASSLGAGGLSNQPQHF. The CDR3 bases are TGTGCCAGCAGCTTAGGGGCAGGGGGTTTGAGCAATCAGCCCCAGCATTTT. The variable domain in full, completed from reference TRBV7-2 and TRBJ1-5, reads GAGVSQSPSNKVTEKGKDVELRCDPISGHTALYWYRQSLGQGLEFLIYFQGNSAPDKSGLPSDRFSAERTGGSVSTLTIQRTQQEDSAVYLCASSLGAGGLSNQPQHFGDGTRLSIL.

The chain couples TRBV3-1 (or the pseudogene TRBV3-2) to TRBJ2-1; possible D gene TRBD1, 5 bases. V was pared by 0 bases and J by 3 bases, with 15 bases between. The germline gives CDR1 LGHDT, CDR2 YNNKEL (reference sequence). The CDR3 spans 17 residues. CDR3 loop: CASSQDRGRVVYNEQFF. The CDR3 bases are TGTGCCAGCAGCCAAGATAGGGGTAGGGTGGTCTACAATGAGCAGTTCTTC.

The chain carries TRBV30 and TRBJ1-2; 7 bases are shared with TRBD1. Germline trimming cut 2 bases from V and 2 bases from J; bases unmatched to any gene: 5. Per germline, CDR1 GTSNPN and CDR2 SVGIG (reference sequence). The length of the CDR3 is 14 residues. In DNA form, the CDR3 reads TGTGCCTGGAGTCAAATGACAGGGAACTATGGCTACACCTTC. As protein: CAWSQMTGNYGYTF.

The chain uses TRBV18 and TRBJ2-1; 10 nucleotides align to TRBD1. The length of the CDR3 is 14 residues. The V gene end was trimmed by 6 bases and the J gene end by 7 bases; junction bases not matched to a gene: 6. The germline V gene has CDR1 KGHSH and CDR2 LQKENI. The CDR3 coding sequence is TGTGCCAGCTCGCCAAGGACAGGGGGTAATGAGCAGTTCTTC. Amino acids: CASSPRTGGNEQFF.

V gene TRBV12-3 or TRBV12-4 combines with J gene TRBJ1-1; perhaps TRBD1 as D (5 bases). This CDR3 is built from 13 residues. Trimming removed 1 base from V and 7 bases from J, with 10 bases in between. This CDR3 is CASSLDLGVEAFF. The CDR3 DNA reads TGTGCCAGCAGTTTAGATTTAGGGGTTGAAGCTTTCTTT.

The CDR3 nucleotides read TGTGCCAGCAGTTTTAGCGGGCTCTACGAGCAGTACTTC. It yields the protein CASSFSGLYEQYF. The J gene is TRBJ2-7, the V gene TRBV2; 7 bases fit TRBD2. V lost 5 bases and J lost 3; bases outside the gene matches: 4. There are 13 residues in the CDR3. The germline CDR1 and CDR2 sequences are SNHLY and FYNNEI.

J is TRBJ1-1 and V is TRBV27, with TRBD1 as a possible D gene (5 bases). Germline CDR1 and CDR2: MNHEY and SMNVEV (reference sequence). V gave up 6 bases and J gave up 4 bases, with 18 bases separating them. This CDR3 has 15 amino acids. For the CDR3, the DNA is TGTGCCAGCAGGAACTCCCGGGGGGTGGTCACTGAAGCTTTCTTT. Translated, it gives CASRNSRGVVTEAFF.

This clone showed up just a few times. The V call is TRBV7-7, the J call TRBJ2-2; D not certain. Trimming removed 5 bases at V and 5 bases at J, with 6 bases between. Germline-derived CDR1 and CDR2 are SSHAT and FNYEAQ (reference sequence). This CDR3 is built from 12 residues. The CDR3 loop reads CASSTLTGELFF. As DNA, the CDR3 is TGTGCCAGCAGCACCCTTACCGGGGAGCTGTTTTTT.

This clone was counted a single time. The J gene is TRBJ1-3, the V gene TRBV12-3 or TRBV12-4, with TRBD1 as a possible D gene (5 bases). V shed 3 bases and J shed 3 bases, with 6 bases lying between them. There are 13 residues in the CDR3. The CDR3 loop is CASSFGGGNTIYF. In nucleotides, the CDR3 is TGTGCCAGCAGTTTCGGGGGTGGAAACACCATATATTTT.

This clone was found a few times. The chain has TRBV3-1 (or the pseudogene TRBV3-2) and TRBJ1-1; D possibly corresponds to TRBD1 (6 bases). The CDR3 is 13 residues long. The germline V gene encodes CDR1 LGHDT and CDR2 YNNKEL (reference sequence). V shed 4 bases and J shed 1 base, with 7 bases lying between them. CDR3 nucleotide sequence: TGTGCCAGCAGCCCAGGGGAGAACACTGAAGCTTTCTTT. The encoded protein is CASSPGENTEAFF.

This clone came up once. V gene TRBV4-2 combines with J gene TRBJ2-5, with 15 bases matching TRBD2. V was pared by 4 bases and J by 4 bases, with 4 bases of the junction left unmatched. The V gene's germline CDR1 is LGHNA and CDR2 YNFKEQ. The CDR3 spans 16 residues. CDR3 loop: CASSRGLAGGGETQYF. The CDR3 region has the DNA TGTGCCAGCAGCCGCGGACTAGCGGGGGGGGGAGAGACCCAGTACTTC.